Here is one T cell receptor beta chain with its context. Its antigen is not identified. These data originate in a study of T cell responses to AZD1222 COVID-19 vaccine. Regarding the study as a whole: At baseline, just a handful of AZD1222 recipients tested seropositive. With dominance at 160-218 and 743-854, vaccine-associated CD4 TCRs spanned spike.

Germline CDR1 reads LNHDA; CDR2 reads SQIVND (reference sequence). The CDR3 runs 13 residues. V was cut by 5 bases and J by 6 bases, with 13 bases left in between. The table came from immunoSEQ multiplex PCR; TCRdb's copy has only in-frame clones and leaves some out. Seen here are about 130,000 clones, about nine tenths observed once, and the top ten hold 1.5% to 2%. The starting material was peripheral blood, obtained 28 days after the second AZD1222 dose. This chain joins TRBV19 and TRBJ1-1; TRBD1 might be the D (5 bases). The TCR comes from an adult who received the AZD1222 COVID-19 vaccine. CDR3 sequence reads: CASSFQDSAEAFF. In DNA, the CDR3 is TGTGCCAGTAGTTTCCAAGACAGCGCTGAAGCTTTCTTT.